The rows below give T cell receptor beta chains drawn from one sample of a study of cytomegalovirus exposure and HLA in healthy donors. Using immunoSEQ multiplex PCR, the repertoire was profiled, and TCRdb retains in-frame clones only, with some absent. The sample holds about 130,000 clones, 76% seen once. Sample: PBMCs. Receptors were obtained from a man aged 40-49 years in good health and CMV-seronegative. Each CDR3 is given with its conserved first and last residue. The order of the fields is V gene, J gene, D gene, clone size, CDR3 protein, CDR3 DNA. The D gene is left open where the match is weak. Some rows have no size entry. The others give once, few or many, or a class for an expanded clone.

>TRBV4-3|TRBJ1-1|-|few
CASSQEPGTEAFF
TGCGCCAGCAGCCAAGAACCGGGGACTGAAGCTTTCTTT
>TRBV11-2|TRBJ2-6|-|-
CASSLPIEYSGANVLTF
TGTGCCAGCAGCCTCCCTATCGAGTACTCTGGGGCCAACGTCCTGACTTTC
>TRBV28|TRBJ2-5|TRBD1|-
CASSLPSTGVAGTQYF
TGTGCCAGCAGTTTACCCTCGACAGGGGTCGCGGGGACCCAGTACTTC
>TRBV4-1|TRBJ1-1|TRBD1|few
CASSQDHRGSQTFF
TGCGCCAGCAGCCAAGATCACAGGGGCTCCCAAACTTTCTTT
>TRBV6-5|TRBJ2-6|-|-
CASSYFRSGANVLTF
TGTGCCAGCAGTTACTTCCGCTCTGGGGCCAACGTCCTGACTTTC
>TRBV18|TRBJ1-2|-|-
CASSPSDIQSNYGYTF
TGTGCCAGCTCACCGTCGGACATCCAGTCCAACTATGGCTACACCTTC
>TRBV9|TRBJ2-1|TRBD2|-
CASSAGGTSGSDEQFF
TGTGCCAGCAGCGCGGGAGGGACTAGCGGGAGTGATGAGCAGTTCTTC
>TRBV7-8|TRBJ1-3|-|-
CASRGGPTTSGNTIYF
TGTGCCAGCAGGGGGGGGCCAACTACTTCTGGAAACACCATATATTTT
>TRBV28|TRBJ1-3|TRBD1|-
CASSPGDRAGNTIYF
TGTGCCAGCAGTCCCGGGGACAGGGCAGGAAACACCATATATTTT
>TRBV6-4|TRBJ2-1|TRBD1|-
CASSSDRGNEQFF
TGTGCCAGCAGTTCAGACAGGGGGAATGAGCAGTTCTTC
>TRBV4-3|TRBJ1-1|-|few
CASSQWLLNTEAFF
TGCGCCAGCAGCCAGTGGCTTTTGAACACTGAAGCTTTCTTT
>TRBV7-9|TRBJ1-5|-|few
CASSSYLGPQHF
TGTGCCAGCAGCTCCTACCTTGGGCCCCAGCATTTT
>TRBV28|TRBJ1-4|TRBD1|-
CASSSGGTANEKLFF
TGTGCCAGCAGCTCAGGGGGTACGGCTAATGAAAAACTGTTTTTT
>TRBV30|TRBJ2-7|-|-
CAWSVSYEQYF
TGTGCCTGGAGTGTATCTTACGAGCAGTACTTC
>TRBV30|TRBJ2-2|-|-
CAWTRASPGELFF
TGTGCCTGGACGAGGGCTAGCCCCGGGGAGCTGTTTTTT
>TRBV27|TRBJ2-7|-|-
CASSPLGDSYEQYF
TGTGCCAGCAGTCCCCTCGGTGACTCCTACGAGCAGTACTTC
>TRBV28|TRBJ2-7|TRBD2|-
CASRNPGAGGYYEQYF
TGTGCCAGCAGGAACCCCGGGGCGGGGGGATATTACGAGCAGTACTTC
>TRBV29-1|TRBJ1-1|-|-
CSVAHMNTEAFF
TGCAGCGTAGCGCATATGAACACTGAAGCTTTCTTT
>TRBV12-5|TRBJ1-5|-|-
CASGSSTWGGNQPQHF
TGTGCTAGTGGTTCAAGTACGTGGGGAGGCAATCAGCCCCAGCATTTT
>TRBV6-5|TRBJ1-1|-|-
CASTTAGARTEAFF
TGTGCCAGCACCACGGCGGGGGCGAGAACTGAAGCTTTCTTT
>TRBV7-2|TRBJ2-3|TRBD2|-
CASSPGTSYTDTQYF
TGTGCCAGCAGCCCCGGGACTAGCTACACAGATACGCAGTATTTT
>TRBV28|TRBJ1-2|TRBD1|-
CASSTLRTGRRVNGYTF
TGTGCCAGCAGCACCTTGAGGACAGGGCGGAGGGTTAACGGCTACACCTTC
>TRBV6-5|TRBJ2-5|TRBD2|-
CASSYSGLAFQETQYF
TGTGCCAGCAGTTACTCGGGACTAGCCTTCCAAGAGACCCAGTACTTC
>TRBV30|TRBJ1-1|-|-
CAWGKDLNTEAFF
TGTGCCTGGGGTAAGGACTTGAACACTGAAGCTTTCTTT
>TRBV7-3|TRBJ1-6|-|-
CASSQQGSNSPLHF
TGTGCCAGCAGCCAACAGGGTTCTAATTCACCCCTCCACTTT
>TRBV13|TRBJ1-4|TRBD1|few
CASSLGGTGVPELFF
TGTGCCAGCAGCTTAGGAGGGACAGGGGTGCCGGAACTGTTTTTT
>TRBV11-2|TRBJ1-4|-|-
CASSRTVTNEKLFF
TGTGCCAGCAGCCGGACAGTAACTAATGAAAAACTGTTTTTT
>TRBV6-5|TRBJ1-6|TRBD1|-
CASSTTGVDNSPLHF
TGTGCCAGCAGTACGACAGGGGTGGATAATTCACCCCTCCACTTT
>TRBV5-1|TRBJ2-7|-|-
CASSSVAVSSYEQYF
TGCGCCAGCAGCTCCGTGGCGGTAAGCTCCTACGAGCAGTACTTC
>TRBV7-3|TRBJ2-5|-|once
CASSLQGQETQYF
TGTGCCAGCAGCCTACAGGGTCAAGAGACCCAGTACTTC
>TRBV6-1|TRBJ2-7|TRBD1|-
CASNAGTGPYEQYF
TGTGCCAGCAATGCCGGGACAGGGCCCTACGAGCAGTACTTC
>TRBV28|TRBJ2-1|-|few
CASSLTGEDEQFF
TGTGCCAGCAGTCTCACGGGGGAAGATGAGCAGTTCTTC
>TRBV30|TRBJ2-5|-|-
CAWSVSEAQYF
TGTGCCTGGAGTGTGTCTGAGGCCCAGTACTTC